The T cell receptor (beta chain) under discussion was sequenced for a study of blood T cell repertoires in COVID-19. About the research overall: COVID-19 samples collected from the United States, Italy and Spain covered acute and convalescent phases. Sources were T cells, B-cell-depleted T cells, or PBMCs; the material itself was cDNA or gDNA.

With 1 base removed from V and 9 bases from J, the gap between germline ends came to 13 bases. The CDR3 is 14 residues long. Germline lookup yields CDR1 SGHDN and CDR2 FVKESK. Per the study methods: Nucleated cell counts were estimated from reference gene primer amplification. Clones were read by immunoSEQ multiplex PCR, and TCRdb kept only the in-frame ones, dropping some. V and J calls and clone size are given by that table; D and trimming were obtained from the DNA. The sample lists tens of thousands of clones; around nine tenths were seen once. The table lists this clone with a count of one. The chain joins TRBV14 to TRBJ2-1; D is possibly TRBD1 (5 bases). This TCR was recovered from a man between 65 and 85 years old with acute or convalescent COVID-19. Input material: peripheral blood. In DNA, the CDR3 is TGTGCCAGCAGCCAAGGAGAGACAGAGTTTGAGCAGTTCTTC. Protein sequence: CASSQGETEFEQFF.